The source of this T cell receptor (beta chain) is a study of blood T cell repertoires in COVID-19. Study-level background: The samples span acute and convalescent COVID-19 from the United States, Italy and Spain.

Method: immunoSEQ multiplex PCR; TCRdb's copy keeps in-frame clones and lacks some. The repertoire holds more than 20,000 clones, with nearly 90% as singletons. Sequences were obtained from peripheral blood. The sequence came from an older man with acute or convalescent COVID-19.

This CDR3 is CASSLQIPGEKLFF. The CDR3 DNA reads as TGTGCCAGTAGTCTACAGATCCCGGGAGAAAAACTGTTTTTT. The J gene is TRBJ1-4, the V gene TRBV19, with D uncertain. Trimming removed 5 bases from V and 8 bases from J, with 15 bases in between. Germline V gives CDR1 LNHDA, CDR2 SQIVND (reference sequence). This CDR3 is built from 14 residues.